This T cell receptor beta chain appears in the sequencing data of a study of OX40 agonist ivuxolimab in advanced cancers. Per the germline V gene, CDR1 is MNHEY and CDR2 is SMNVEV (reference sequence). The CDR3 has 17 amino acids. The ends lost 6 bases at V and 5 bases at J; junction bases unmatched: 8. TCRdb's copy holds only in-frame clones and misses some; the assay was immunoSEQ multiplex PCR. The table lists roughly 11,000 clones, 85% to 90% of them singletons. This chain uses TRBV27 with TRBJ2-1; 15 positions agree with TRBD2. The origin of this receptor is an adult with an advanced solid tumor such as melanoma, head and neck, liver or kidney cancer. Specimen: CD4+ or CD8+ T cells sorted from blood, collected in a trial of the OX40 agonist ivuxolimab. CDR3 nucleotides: TGTGCCAGCAGCTCCGGGACTAGCGGGAGGCAAAACAATGAGCAGTTCTTC. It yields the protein CASSSGTSGRQNNEQFF.